The clone carrying this TCR beta chain has ten or more counts. Its target is unknown. The sample comes from a study of T cells in Graves' hyperthyroidism and ophthalmopathy. Study findings and constraints: Ophthalmopathy and stable hyperthyroidism were separated by a 13 V-J model. In the blood, most expanded thyroid clonotypes above 0.001 appeared as well.

Uncontrolled infection, other autoimmune disease, pregnancy or lactation barred patients from enrollment. Thyroid ultrasound, orbital computed tomography, clinical symptoms, and serum thyroxine and TRAb underpinned diagnoses. TCR beta CDR3 region amplification was performed from RNA transcripts. The HTBI primer set served for first-round RT-PCR of the TCR CDR3. MiXCR was run by TCRdb on the multiplex PCR reads, yielding one entry per CDR3 protein. Among more than 500,000 distinct CDR3 sequences listed, 35% to 50% were seen once. Per the germline V gene, CDR1 is SNHLY and CDR2 is FYNNEI. The V and J ends lost 8 bases and 0 bases respectively, with 7 bases between them. The length of the CDR3 is 12 residues.

Sequenced sample: peripheral blood or thyroid tissue (not recorded which). This TCR was sampled from an adult woman with Graves' disease, either hyperthyroidism or ophthalmopathy (not recorded which). J is TRBJ1-2 and V is TRBV2; D uncertain. As DNA, the CDR3 is TGTGCCAGCGATACAGCTAACTATGGCTACACCTTC. This encodes CASDTANYGYTF.